This T cell receptor (beta chain) was documented in a study of T cells expressing NK-cell markers. Study as a whole: Repertoire data for TCR beta were derived from sorted T cells (CD3+CD56+NKG2C+, CD3+CD56+NKG2C- and CD3+CD56-NKG2C+). Study-wide findings and caveats: Expanded NKG2C+ T cell clones had unclear HCMV specificity.

This CDR3 comprises 14 residues. Germline V lookup: CDR1 SGHAT, CDR2 FQDESV (reference sequence). Points on this clonotype: Its antigen is still unknown.

UMIs accompanied the 5'RACE template switching by which TCR beta cDNA was made. TCRdb reanalyzed the 5' RACE reads, giving one entry per CDR3 protein sequence and no DNA. The repertoire table contains about 7,200 distinct CDR3 sequences. This TCR was recovered from a man aged 18-70 years in good health. The sample was blood T cells: a sorted CD56 or NKG2C T cell subset, CD4+ or CD8+ T cells, or bulk PBMC T cells (not recorded which). The gene calls are TRBV11-1 and TRBJ2-1; the D call of TRBD1 rests on TCRdb alone, since no DNA is present to check it. The CDR3 reads CASSLGQSYNEQFF.